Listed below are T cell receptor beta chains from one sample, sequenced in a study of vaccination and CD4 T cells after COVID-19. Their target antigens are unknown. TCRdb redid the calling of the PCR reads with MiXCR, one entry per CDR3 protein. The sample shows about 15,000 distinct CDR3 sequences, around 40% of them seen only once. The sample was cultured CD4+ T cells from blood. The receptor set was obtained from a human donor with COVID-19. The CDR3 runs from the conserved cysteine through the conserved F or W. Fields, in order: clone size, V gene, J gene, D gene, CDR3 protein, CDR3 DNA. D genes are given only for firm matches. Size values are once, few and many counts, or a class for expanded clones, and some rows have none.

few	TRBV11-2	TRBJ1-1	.	CASSPTALMEAFF	TGTGCCAGCAGCCCGACAGCCCTAATGGAAGCTTTCTTT
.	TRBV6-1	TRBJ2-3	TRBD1	CASRTGATDTQYF	TGTGCCAGCAGAACAGGGGCCACAGATACGCAGTATTTT
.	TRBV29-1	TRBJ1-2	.	CSVESYGYTF	TGCAGCGTTGAAAGTTATGGCTACACCTTC
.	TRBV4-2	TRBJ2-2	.	CASSQDSPRGGTGELFF	TGTGCCAGCAGCCAAGACTCCCCTCGTGGGGGAACCGGGGAGCTGTTTTTT
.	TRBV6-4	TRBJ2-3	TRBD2	CASSAQRGREDTQYF	TGTGCCAGCAGTGCCCAGCGGGGTCGGGAAGATACGCAGTATTTT
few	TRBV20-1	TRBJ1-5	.	CSAKGLGNQPQHF	TGCAGTGCTAAAGGACTGGGCAATCAGCCCCAGCATTTT
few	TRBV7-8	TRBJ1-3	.	CASSSGNTIYF	TGTGCCAGCAGCTCTGGAAACACCATATATTTT
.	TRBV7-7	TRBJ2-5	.	CASSPDRSQAQYF	TGTGCTAGCAGCCCTGACAGGTCCCAGGCCCAGTACTTC
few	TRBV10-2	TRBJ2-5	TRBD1	CASPGQGWETQYF	TGCGCCAGCCCGGGACAGGGGTGGGAGACCCAGTACTTC
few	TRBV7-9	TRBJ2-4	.	CASSSTQSGKNIQYF	TGTGCCAGCAGCTCAACTCAATCAGGCAAAAACATTCAGTACTTC
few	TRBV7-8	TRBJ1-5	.	CASSLVGNSNQPQHF	TGTGCCAGCAGCTTAGTAGGAAATAGCAATCAGCCCCAGCATTTT
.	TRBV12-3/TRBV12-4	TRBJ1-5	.	CASSPGNRLNPQHF	TGTGCCAGCAGTCCCGGTAACCGACTCAATCCCCAGCATTTT
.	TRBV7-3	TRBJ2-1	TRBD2	CASSPIGRAGPGDEQFF	TGTGCCAGCAGCCCAATAGGTAGAGCGGGGCCTGGCGATGAGCAGTTCTTC
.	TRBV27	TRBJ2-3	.	CASSFRADQLAPDTQYF	TGTGCCAGCAGTTTTCGGGCGGATCAGCTGGCACCAGATACGCAGTATTTT
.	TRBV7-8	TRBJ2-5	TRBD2	CASTRGRGEETQYF	TGTGCCAGCACCAGAGGGCGGGGGGAAGAGACCCAGTACTTC
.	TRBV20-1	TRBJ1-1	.	CSARGMANTEAFF	TGCAGTGCTAGAGGTATGGCGAACACTGAAGCTTTCTTT
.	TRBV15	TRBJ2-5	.	CATSRYKGFLQETQYF	TGTGCCACCAGCAGATATAAGGGTTTTCTTCAAGAGACCCAGTACTTC
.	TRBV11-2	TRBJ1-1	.	CASSFGPYAEAFF	TGTGCCAGCAGCTTTGGGCCCTACGCTGAAGCTTTCTTT
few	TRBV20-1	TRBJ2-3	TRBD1	CSARNRDRATDTQYF	TGCAGTGCTAGGAACCGGGACAGGGCCACAGATACGCAGTATTTT
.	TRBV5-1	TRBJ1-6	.	CASSFGGDGRSYSPLHF	TGCGCCAGCAGCTTTGGGGGGGACGGAAGATCTTATTCACCCCTCCACTTT
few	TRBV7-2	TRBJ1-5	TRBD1	CASSTDRVDQPQHF	TGTGCCAGCAGCACAGACAGGGTCGATCAGCCCCAGCATTTT
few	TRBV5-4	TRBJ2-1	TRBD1	CASRPGQGTYNEQFF	TGTGCCAGCAGGCCGGGACAGGGGACCTACAATGAGCAGTTCTTC
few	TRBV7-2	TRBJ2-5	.	CASSQNGRQETQYF	TGTGCCAGCAGCCAAAACGGACGCCAAGAGACCCAGTACTTC
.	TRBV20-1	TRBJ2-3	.	CSAPGTNTDTQYF	TGCAGTGCTCCGGGGACAAACACAGATACGCAGTATTTT
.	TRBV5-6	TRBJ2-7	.	CASSFGETYEQYF	TGTGCCAGCAGCTTCGGGGAGACCTACGAGCAGTACTTC
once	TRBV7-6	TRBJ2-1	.	CASSLSVTGGHEQFF	TGTGCCAGCAGCTTATCTGTGACAGGCGGCCATGAGCAGTTCTTC
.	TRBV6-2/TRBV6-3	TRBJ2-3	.	CASSYGQDLDTQYF	TGTGCCAGCAGTTACGGCCAAGACCTAGATACGCAGTATTTT
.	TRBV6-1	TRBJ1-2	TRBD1	CATNSNRGYGHTF	TGTGCCACAAATTCGAACAGGGGTTACGGCCACACCTTC
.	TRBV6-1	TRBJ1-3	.	CASSGAQVASRNTIYF	TGTGCCAGCAGTGGGGCCCAGGTAGCATCCAGAAACACCATATATTTT
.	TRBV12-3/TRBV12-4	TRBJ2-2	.	CASSWGSNTGELFF	TGTGCCAGCAGTTGGGGCAGTAACACCGGGGAGCTGTTTTTT
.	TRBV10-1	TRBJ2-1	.	CASSEGANRFSSYNEQFF	TGCGCCAGCAGTGAGGGGGCTAACAGGTTTTCCTCCTACAATGAGCAGTTCTTC
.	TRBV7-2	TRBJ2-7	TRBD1	CASRYGQGYEQYF	TGTGCCAGCAGATACGGACAGGGCTACGAGCAGTACTTC
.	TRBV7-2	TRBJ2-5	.	CASSRSLRAQETQYF	TGTGCCAGCAGCCGGTCGCTCAGGGCGCAAGAGACCCAGTACTTC
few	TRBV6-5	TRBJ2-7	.	CASSSPGTGYYEQYF	TGTGCCAGCAGTTCCCCCGGGACGGGCTACTACGAGCAGTACTTC
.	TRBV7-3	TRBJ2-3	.	CASSGDGDTQYF	TGTGCCAGCTCGGGGGATGGAGATACGCAGTATTTT
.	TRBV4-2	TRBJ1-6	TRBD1	CASSLQYRRQGARLNSPLHF	TGTGCCAGCAGCCTCCAATACCGGCGACAGGGGGCTAGGCTTAATTCACCCCTCCACTTT